The text below deals with one T cell receptor beta chain. The antigen is not known. One end of the junction does not line up with germline, which may come from a read error. This sample is drawn from a study of T cells in narcolepsy. Notes on the study in general: Reportedly, autoreactive clonotypes were serially detected in patients' blood but not controls'.

Profiling relied on immunoSEQ multiplex PCR, and the TCRdb table lists in-frame clones only, not all of them. The repertoire holds under 20,000 clones, 85% to 90% seen once, with approximately 0.73% in the top ten. The clonotype originates from a human donor in good health. Sequencing was done on a sample of memory (CD45RA-) CD4+ T cells from blood.

The CDR3 loop reads CASRESGPNTEAFF. The CDR3 nucleotides read TGCGCCAGCAGGGAGTCGGGGCCCAACACTGAAGCTTTCTTT. This sequence joins TRBV10-2 and TRBJ1-1, with a tentative D call TRBD1 (5 bases). This CDR3 is 14 amino acids long. CDR1 WSHSY and CDR2 SAAADI come from the germline V gene.